This T cell receptor beta chain derives from a study of blood T cell repertoires in COVID-19 (dated by TCRdb to the early 2020s). For the wider study: Samples covering the acute and convalescent phases of COVID-19 were provided by collaborators in the United States, Italy and Spain. The samples were drawn from two sources: the first 160 participants of the ongoing ImmuneRACE study, and 950 to 1,500 subjects contributed by 6 global collaborators. The repertoires were released in a freely available public database intended as a resource for research on the immune response to SARS-CoV-2. A de-identified subject ID, COVID-19 status, age in years and sex were almost always included in the sample metadata. Where HLA class I and class II types were available, the types were taken from metadata supplied by the sample provider, not from assay-based typing. The material from the prospective study consisted of cDNA or gDNA derived from T cells, B-cell-depleted T cells, or PBMCs. The dataset comprised deeply sampled blood TCRbeta repertoires from subjects exposed to, actively infected with, or recovered from COVID-19.

For this clone: The antigen it recognizes is unknown. Base-call qualities are not available, and no considerably larger clone is one nucleotide away.

TCRbeta CDR3 regions were amplified from genomic DNA using the immunoSEQ Assay, a bias-controlled multiplex PCR. On the study's bioinformatics: Within the assay, amplification of reference gene primers was used to estimate how many nucleated cells each sample contained. To quantify the absolute abundance of each unique TCRbeta CDR3 rearrangement, sequence reads were collapsed and filtered. Productive Simpson clonality was computed per sample as the square root of Simpson's diversity index over productive rearrangements. This immuneACCESS table, as held by TCRdb, lists in-frame sequences with V and J called but not all clones. Of the missing ones, under half trace to an unresolved V gene in checked studies; the others have no known cause. The DNA gave D and trimming, while V, J and clone size come from that table. The sample data list 250,000 or so clones, and just under 85% of these were observed just once. Jointly, the top ten make up 8.9% of the sample.

The full study reports these points: The quantity of clinical and demographic metadata differed by source and by participant and was supplied without curation.

V and J lose 6 bases and 3 bases, and a span of 11 bases separates them. The CDR3 runs 13 amino acids, cysteine and phenylalanine included. CDR3 DNA only is kept here, 39 bases in frame from base 1. CDR1 and CDR2 are drawn from the germline V gene: MNHEY, SVGAGI. Each collaborating institution followed its own protocols to collect whole blood in K2EDTA tubes. For TCRbeta analysis, collaborator samples were shipped as frozen whole blood, as isolated PBMCs, or as DNA extracted from either sample type. The chain couples TRBV6-5 to TRBJ1-1; 6 matching bases give a weak D call of TRBD1. Sequencing input: peripheral blood. The origin of this receptor is a man older than 75 with acute or convalescent COVID-19. The sequence in DNA is TGTGCCAGCAGGGACAGATCTTACACTGAAGCTTTCTTT. It specifies CASRDRSYTEAFF.